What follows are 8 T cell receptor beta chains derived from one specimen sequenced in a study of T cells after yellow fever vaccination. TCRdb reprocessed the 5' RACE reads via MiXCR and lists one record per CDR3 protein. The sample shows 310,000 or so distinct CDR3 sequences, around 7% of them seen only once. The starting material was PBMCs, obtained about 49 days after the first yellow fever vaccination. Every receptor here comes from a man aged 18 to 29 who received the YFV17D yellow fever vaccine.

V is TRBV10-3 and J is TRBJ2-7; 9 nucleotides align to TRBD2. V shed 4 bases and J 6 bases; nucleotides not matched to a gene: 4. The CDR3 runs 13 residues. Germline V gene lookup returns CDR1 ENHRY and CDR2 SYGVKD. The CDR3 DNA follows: TGTGCCATCAGTGGACGAGCGGGGGGCGAGCAGTACGTC. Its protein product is CAISGRAGGEQYV.

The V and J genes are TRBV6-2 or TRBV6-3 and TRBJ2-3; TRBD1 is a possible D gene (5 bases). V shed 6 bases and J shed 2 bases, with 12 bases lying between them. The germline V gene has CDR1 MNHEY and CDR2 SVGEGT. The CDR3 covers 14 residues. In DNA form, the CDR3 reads TGTGCCAGCAGCTTGACAGTGATCACAGATACGCAGTATTTT. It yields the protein CASSLTVITDTQYF.

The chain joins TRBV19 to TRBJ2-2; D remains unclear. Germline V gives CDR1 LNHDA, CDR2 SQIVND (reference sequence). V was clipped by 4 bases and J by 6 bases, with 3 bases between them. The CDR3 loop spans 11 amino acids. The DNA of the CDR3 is TGTGCCAGTAGTAACTCCGGGGAGCTGTTTTTT. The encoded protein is CASSNSGELFF.

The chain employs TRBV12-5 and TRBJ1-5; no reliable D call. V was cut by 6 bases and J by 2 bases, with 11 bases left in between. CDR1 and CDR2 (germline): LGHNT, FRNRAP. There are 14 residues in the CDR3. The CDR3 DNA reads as TGTGCTAGTGGAACCGGGAGGGGCAATCAGCCCCAGCATTTT. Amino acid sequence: CASGTGRGNQPQHF.

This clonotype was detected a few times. This chain's CDR3 is CAISPRGADSYNEQFF. DNA of the CDR3: TGTGCCATCAGTCCCAGGGGGGCGGACTCCTACAATGAGCAGTTCTTC. The chain has TRBV10-3 and TRBJ2-1; D might be TRBD1 (7 bases). CDR1 and CDR2 (germline): ENHRY, SYGVKD. This CDR3 spans 16 amino acids. Trimming took off 5 bases at V and 0 bases at J, with 14 bases between the two ends.

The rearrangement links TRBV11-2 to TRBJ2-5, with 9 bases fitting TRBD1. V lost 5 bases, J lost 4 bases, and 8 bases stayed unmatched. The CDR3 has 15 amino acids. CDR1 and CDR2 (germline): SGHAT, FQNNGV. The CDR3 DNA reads TGTGCCAGCAGCCTCGGACAGGGGATTGTAGAGACCCAGTACTTC. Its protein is CASSLGQGIVETQYF.

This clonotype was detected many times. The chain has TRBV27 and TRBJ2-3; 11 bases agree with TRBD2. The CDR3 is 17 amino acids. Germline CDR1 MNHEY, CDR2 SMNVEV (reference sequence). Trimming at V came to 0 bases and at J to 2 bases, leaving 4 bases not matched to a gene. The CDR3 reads CASSLSTSGANTDTQYF. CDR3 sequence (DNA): TGTGCCAGCAGTTTATCGACTAGCGGGGCTAACACAGATACGCAGTATTTT.

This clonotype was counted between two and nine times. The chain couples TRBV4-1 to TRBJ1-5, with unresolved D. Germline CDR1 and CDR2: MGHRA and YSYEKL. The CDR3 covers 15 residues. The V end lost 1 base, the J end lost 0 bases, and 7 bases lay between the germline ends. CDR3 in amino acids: CASSQAKNSNQPQHF. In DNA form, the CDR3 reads TGCGCCAGCAGCCAAGCAAAAAATAGCAATCAGCCCCAGCATTTT.